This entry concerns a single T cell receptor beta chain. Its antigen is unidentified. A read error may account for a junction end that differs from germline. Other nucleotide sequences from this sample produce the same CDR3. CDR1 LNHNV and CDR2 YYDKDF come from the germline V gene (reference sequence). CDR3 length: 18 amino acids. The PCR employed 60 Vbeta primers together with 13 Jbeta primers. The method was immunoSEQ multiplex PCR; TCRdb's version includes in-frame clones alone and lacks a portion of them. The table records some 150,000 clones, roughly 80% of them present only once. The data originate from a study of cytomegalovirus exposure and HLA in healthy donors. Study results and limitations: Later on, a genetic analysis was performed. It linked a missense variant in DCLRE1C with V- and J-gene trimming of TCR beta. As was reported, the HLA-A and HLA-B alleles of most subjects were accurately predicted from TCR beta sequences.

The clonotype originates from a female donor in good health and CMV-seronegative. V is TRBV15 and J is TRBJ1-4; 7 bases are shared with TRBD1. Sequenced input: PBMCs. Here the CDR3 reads CATSREYLGGVKGEKLFF. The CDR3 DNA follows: TGTGCCACCAGCAGAGAGTATTTAGGGGGCGTCAAGGGCGAAAAACTGTTTTTC.